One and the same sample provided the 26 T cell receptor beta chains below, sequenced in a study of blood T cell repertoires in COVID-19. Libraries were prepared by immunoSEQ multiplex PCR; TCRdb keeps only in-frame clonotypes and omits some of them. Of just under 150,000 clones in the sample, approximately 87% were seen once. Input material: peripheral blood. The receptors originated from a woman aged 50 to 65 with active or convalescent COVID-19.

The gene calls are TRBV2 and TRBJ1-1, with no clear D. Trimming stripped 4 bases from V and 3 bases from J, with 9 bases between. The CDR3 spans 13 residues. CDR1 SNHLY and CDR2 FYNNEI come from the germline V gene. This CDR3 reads CASSVEGYTEAFF. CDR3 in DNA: TGTGCCAGCAGTGTAGAGGGATACACTGAAGCTTTCTTT.

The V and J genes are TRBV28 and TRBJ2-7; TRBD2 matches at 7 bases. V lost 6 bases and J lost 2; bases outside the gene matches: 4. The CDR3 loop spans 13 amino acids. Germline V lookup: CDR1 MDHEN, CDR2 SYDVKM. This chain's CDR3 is CASRFTSAYEQYF. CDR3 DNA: TGTGCCAGCAGGTTCACTAGCGCCTACGAGCAGTACTTC.

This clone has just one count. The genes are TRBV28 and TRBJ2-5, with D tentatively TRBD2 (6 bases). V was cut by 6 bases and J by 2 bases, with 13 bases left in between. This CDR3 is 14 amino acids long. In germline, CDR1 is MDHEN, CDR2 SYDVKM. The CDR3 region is CASSRAGTQETQYF. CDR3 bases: TGTGCCAGCAGCCGAGCTGGGACTCAAGAGACCCAGTACTTC.

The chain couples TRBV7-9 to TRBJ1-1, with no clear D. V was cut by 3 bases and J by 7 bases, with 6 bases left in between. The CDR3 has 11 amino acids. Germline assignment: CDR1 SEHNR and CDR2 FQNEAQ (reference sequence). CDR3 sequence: CASSLGVEAFF. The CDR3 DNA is TGTGCCAGCAGCTTGGGAGTTGAAGCTTTCTTT.

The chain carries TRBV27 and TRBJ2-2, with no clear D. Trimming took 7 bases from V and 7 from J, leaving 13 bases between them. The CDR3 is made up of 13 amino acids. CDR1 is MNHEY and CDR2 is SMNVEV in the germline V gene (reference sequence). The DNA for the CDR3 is TGTGCCAGCACGGGTATACCCCTCGGGGAGCTGTTTTTT. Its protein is CASTGIPLGELFF.

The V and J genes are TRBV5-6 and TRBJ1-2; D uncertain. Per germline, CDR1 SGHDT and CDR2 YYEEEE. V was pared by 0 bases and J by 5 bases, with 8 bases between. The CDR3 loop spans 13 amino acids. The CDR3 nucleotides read TGTGCCAGCAGCTTGGAGGTACTATATGGCTACACCTTC. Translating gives CASSLEVLYGYTF.

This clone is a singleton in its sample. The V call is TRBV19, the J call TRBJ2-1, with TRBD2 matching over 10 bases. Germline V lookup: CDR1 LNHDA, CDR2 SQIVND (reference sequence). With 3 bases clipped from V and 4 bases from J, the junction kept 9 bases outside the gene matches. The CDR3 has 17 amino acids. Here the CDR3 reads CASSIGRTSGWYNEQFF. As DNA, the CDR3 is TGTGCCAGTAGTATCGGGCGGACTAGCGGTTGGTACAATGAGCAGTTCTTC.

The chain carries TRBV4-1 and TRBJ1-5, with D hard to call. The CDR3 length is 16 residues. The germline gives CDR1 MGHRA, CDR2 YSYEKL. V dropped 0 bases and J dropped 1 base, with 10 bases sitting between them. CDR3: CASSQDTRSSNQPQHF. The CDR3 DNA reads TGCGCCAGCAGCCAAGATACACGATCAAGCAATCAGCCCCAGCATTTT.

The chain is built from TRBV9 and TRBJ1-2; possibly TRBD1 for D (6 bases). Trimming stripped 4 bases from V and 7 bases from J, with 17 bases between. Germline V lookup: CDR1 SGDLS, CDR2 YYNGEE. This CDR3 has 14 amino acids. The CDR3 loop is CASSPTLQGSGYTF. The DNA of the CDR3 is TGTGCCAGCAGCCCTACATTACAGGGAAGTGGCTACACCTTC. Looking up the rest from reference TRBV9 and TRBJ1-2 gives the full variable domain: DSGVTQTPKHLITATGQRVTLRCSPRSGDLSVYWYQQSLDQGLQFLIQYYNGEERAKGNILERFSAQQFPDLHSELNLSSLELGDSALYFCASSPTLQGSGYTFGSGTRLTVV.

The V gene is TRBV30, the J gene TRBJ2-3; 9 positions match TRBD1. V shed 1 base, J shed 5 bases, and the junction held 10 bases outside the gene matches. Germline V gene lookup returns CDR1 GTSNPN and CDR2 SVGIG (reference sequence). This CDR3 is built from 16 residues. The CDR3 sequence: CAWSALLGQGQDTQYF. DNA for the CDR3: TGTGCCTGGAGTGCCCTTCTTGGACAGGGGCAAGATACGCAGTATTTT.

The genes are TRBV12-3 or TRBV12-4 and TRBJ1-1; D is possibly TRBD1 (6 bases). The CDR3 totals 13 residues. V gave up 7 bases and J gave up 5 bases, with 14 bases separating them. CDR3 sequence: CASTLGGRTEAFF. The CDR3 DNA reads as TGTGCCAGCACTCTGGGGGGGCGTACTGAAGCTTTCTTT.

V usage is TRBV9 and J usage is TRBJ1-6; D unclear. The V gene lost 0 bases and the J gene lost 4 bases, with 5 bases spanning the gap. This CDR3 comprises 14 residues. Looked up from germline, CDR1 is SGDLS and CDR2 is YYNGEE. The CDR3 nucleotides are TGTGCCAGCAGCGTAGAAACATATAATTCACCCCTCCACTTT. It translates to CASSVETYNSPLHF.

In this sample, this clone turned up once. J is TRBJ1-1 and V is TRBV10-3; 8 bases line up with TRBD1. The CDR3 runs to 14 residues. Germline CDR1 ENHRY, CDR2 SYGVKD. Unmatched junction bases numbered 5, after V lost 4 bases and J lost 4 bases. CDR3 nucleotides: TGTGCCATCAGTGCGGGACAGGACCTCACTGAAGCTTTCTTT. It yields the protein CAISAGQDLTEAFF.

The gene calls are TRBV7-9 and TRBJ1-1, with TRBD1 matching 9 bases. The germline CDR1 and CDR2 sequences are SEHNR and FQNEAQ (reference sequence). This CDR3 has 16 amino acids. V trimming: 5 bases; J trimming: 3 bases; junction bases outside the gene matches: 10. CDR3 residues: CASSLTGGTVDTEAFF. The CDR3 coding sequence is TGTGCCAGCAGCCTTACAGGGGGCACCGTTGACACTGAAGCTTTCTTT.

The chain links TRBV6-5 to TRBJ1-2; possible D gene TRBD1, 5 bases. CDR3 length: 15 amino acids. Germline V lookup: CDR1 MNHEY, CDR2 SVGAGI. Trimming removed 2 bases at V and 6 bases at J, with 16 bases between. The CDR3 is CASSYRPWQGNGYTF. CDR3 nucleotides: TGTGCCAGCAGTTACCGGCCATGGCAGGGTAATGGCTACACCTTC.

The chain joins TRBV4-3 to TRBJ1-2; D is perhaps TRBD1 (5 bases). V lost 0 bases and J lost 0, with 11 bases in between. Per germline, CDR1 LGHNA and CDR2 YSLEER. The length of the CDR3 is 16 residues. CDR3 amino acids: CASSQDAGGSNYGYTF. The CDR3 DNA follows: TGCGCCAGCAGCCAAGACGCCGGGGGATCTAACTATGGCTACACCTTC.

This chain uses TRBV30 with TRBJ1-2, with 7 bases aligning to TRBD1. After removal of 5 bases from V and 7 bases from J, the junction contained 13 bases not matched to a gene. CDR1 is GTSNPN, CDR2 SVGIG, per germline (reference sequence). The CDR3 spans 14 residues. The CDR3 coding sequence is TGTGCCTGGGAAAAGGGGACAGCCGGCGGTGGCTACACCTTC. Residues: CAWEKGTAGGGYTF.

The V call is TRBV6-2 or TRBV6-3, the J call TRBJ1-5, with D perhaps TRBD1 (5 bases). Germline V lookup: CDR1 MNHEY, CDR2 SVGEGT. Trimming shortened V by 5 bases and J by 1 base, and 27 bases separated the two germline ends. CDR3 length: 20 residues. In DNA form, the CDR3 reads TGTGCCAGCAGTCTGGTGAGAAAGGACAATCTGCAATGGAGCAATCAGCCCCAGCATTTT. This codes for CASSLVRKDNLQWSNQPQHF.

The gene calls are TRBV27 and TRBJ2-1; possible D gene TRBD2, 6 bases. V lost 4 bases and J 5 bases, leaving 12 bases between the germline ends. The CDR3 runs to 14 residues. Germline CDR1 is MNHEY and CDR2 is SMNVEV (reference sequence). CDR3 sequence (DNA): TGTGCCAGCAGTTATAGGGGAGGAAACAATGAGCAGTTCTTC. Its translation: CASSYRGGNNEQFF.

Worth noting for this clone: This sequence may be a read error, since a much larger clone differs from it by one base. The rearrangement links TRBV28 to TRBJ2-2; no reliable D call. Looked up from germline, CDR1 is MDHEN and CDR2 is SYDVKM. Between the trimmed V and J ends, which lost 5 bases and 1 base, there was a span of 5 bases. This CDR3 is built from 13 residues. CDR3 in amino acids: CASSRQNTGELFF. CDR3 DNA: TGTGCCAGCAGTCGACAGAACACCGGGGAGCTGTTTTTT.

CDR3 nucleotides: TGTGCCAGCAATTCGGGGGGCACAGATACGCAGTATTTT. Its translation is CASNSGGTDTQYF. The V gene is TRBV7-2, the J gene TRBJ2-3; possibly TRBD2 for D (6 bases). This CDR3 has 13 residues. Germline loops: CDR1 SGHTA, CDR2 FQGNSA. V was shortened by 7 bases and J by 1 base, with 9 bases between the two germline ends.

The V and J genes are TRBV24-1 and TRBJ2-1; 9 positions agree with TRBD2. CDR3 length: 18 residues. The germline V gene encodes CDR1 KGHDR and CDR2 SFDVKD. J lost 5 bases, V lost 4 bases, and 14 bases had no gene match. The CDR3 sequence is CATSDLSREGNIHNEQFF. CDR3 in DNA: TGTGCCACCAGTGACCTGTCGCGGGAGGGCAATATTCACAATGAGCAGTTCTTC.

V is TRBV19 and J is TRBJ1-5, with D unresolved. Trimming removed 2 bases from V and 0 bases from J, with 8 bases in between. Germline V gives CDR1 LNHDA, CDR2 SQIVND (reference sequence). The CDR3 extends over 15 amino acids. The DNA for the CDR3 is TGTGCCAGTAGTATACAGATACATAGCAATCAGCCCCAGCATTTT. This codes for CASSIQIHSNQPQHF.

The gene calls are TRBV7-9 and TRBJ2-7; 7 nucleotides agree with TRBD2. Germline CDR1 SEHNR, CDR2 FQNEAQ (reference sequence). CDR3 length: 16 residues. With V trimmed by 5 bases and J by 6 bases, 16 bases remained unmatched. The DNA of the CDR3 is TGTGCCAGCAGCCCCAACGGGCGGGGGTCCCTAGTCGAGCAGTACTTC. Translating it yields CASSPNGRGSLVEQYF.

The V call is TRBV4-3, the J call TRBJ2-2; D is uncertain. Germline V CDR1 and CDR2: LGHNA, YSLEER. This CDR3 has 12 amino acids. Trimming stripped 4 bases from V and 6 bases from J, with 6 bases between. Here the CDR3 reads CASSRAAGELFF. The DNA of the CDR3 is TGCGCCAGCAGCCGGGCAGCCGGGGAGCTGTTTTTT.

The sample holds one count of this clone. The CDR3, as DNA: TGCAGTGCTAGTAGTACAGGGAGGAACACTGAAGCTTTCTTT. As protein: CSASSTGRNTEAFF. The chain uses TRBV20-1 and TRBJ1-1, with D possibly TRBD1 on 6 matching bases. Trimming took off 3 bases at V and 1 base at J, with 12 bases between the two ends. The germline CDR1 and CDR2 sequences are DFQATT and SNEGSKA (reference sequence). The CDR3 length is 14 residues.